The source of this T cell receptor beta chain is a study of cytomegalovirus exposure and HLA in healthy donors (dated by TCRdb to 2015 to 2018). Regarding the complete study: The 666 repertoires of the first cohort and the 120 or so validation repertoires were produced on the same platform, according to a later analysis. The study aimed to test whether cataloging public T cell receptors could reveal signatures of past pathogen exposure. Besides the first cohort of around 700 subjects, a separate validation cohort made up of over a hundred different subjects was used. High-throughput TCR immunosequencing, statistical association of individual TCRs with disease status, and machine learning were combined to predict cytomegalovirus infection status. What the work shows at the level of the full study, not this receptor alone: All 120 or so repertoires were used to score co-occurrence in the validation cohort in a later analysis, because that analysis had no HLA typing for the cohort. Subsequent analysis determined that TCRs grouped into clusters in the first cohort also showed a tendency toward co-occurrence across the roughly 120 validation repertoires, and 85% to 95% of cluster scores exceeded 0. The classifier was reported to diagnose cytomegalovirus status with high specificity and sensitivity in both the original cohort and the validation cohort. Across donors, most TCR sequences were observed very rarely, whereas some public TCRs were present in many individuals. The study gave a list of about 160 TCR beta chains associated with cytomegalovirus. According to the authors, the approach could potentially be generalized to other disease states and immunological phenotypes. In vitro tests confirmed that three of the cytomegalovirus-associated TCR beta chains recognize cytomegalovirus antigens.

Note on this clone: No cognate antigen has been identified for it. The input lacks base qualities; no much larger clone sits a single base away.

Donors formed part of the validation cohort, which comprised about 130 subjects and was distinct from the first cohort of under 850 subjects. The CDR3 sequence holds 13 residues, the cysteine and phenylalanine included. The sequence is cut down to CDR3 DNA, 39 bases in frame from base 1. Here V drops 3 bases and J drops 8 bases, and the junction holds 5 bases not matched to any gene. CDR1 and CDR2, per the germline V gene, are MNHNS and SASEGT. Library preparation was by the immunoSEQ multiplex PCR assay. As for the original processing: A statistical classification framework was developed to diagnose cytomegalovirus status using the catalog of TCR beta chain sequences. TCRdb took over this immuneACCESS table, retaining in-frame rearrangements with V and J assigned. Such tables are incomplete; in checked studies, under half of the missing clones stem from an unresolved V gene, and the remainder is unexplained. V, J and clone size are taken as reported in that table, and D and trimming were inferred from the DNA itself. The sample contains 150,000 or so clones, 75% to 90% of them found a single time. The biggest ten clones account for about 6.4% of the sample.

The chain is encoded by TRBV6-1 joined to TRBJ1-2; 8 central bases correspond to TRBD1. This TCR came from a woman aged 30 to 39 in good health and CMV-seropositive. The sample taken for sequencing was PBMCs. The nucleotide sequence reads TGTGCCAGCAGTGAGCGGGACAGGACGGGCTACACCTTC. This codes for CASSERDRTGYTF.